The rows below give T cell receptor beta chains drawn from one sample of a study of cytomegalovirus exposure and HLA in healthy donors. Sequencing used immunoSEQ multiplex PCR; TCRdb keeps in-frame clones, though not all of them. The sample holds nearly 200,000 clones, roughly 88% seen once. The specimen was PBMCs. Every receptor here comes from a woman between 25 and 40 years old in good health and CMV-seropositive. Both conserved end residues are part of each CDR3. A D gene is named only where the DNA matches it firmly. Clone size is stated in some rows and not others, as once, few, many or a class when expanded.

>TRBV29-1|TRBD1|-|TRBJ1-1
TGCAGCGTGAGGGACAGGGCGGACACTGAAGCTTTCTTT
CSVRDRADTEAFF
>TRBV28|-|-|TRBJ1-2
TGTGCCAGCAGTTCTGTACAGGGAAAGCTGTATGGCTACACCTTC
CASSSVQGKLYGYTF
>TRBV29-1|-|-|TRBJ2-1
TGCAGCGTTGAATGGGCGGGCTCCTACAATGAGCAGTTCTTC
CSVEWAGSYNEQFF
>TRBV5-1|-|-|TRBJ2-2
TGCGCCAGCAGCGAAAGGGGAACCGGGGAGCTGTTTTTT
CASSERGTGELFF
>TRBV5-1|-|-|TRBJ1-2
TGCGCCAGCAGAACGTCCGACACCACAGGGACCACTGGAGGCTACACCTTC
CASRTSDTTGTTGGYTF
>TRBV7-8|-|-|TRBJ1-5
TGTGCCAGCAGCTTAGATAGGGGCCAGCCCCAGCATTTT
CASSLDRGQPQHF
>TRBV6-1|-|-|TRBJ1-1
TGTGCCAGCAGTGGCCCGGGAAGCTGGGGTGAAGCTTTCTTT
CASSGPGSWGEAFF
>TRBV5-4|-|-|TRBJ1-4
TGTGCCAGCAGGCAGGGTAGGGCAACTAATGAAAAACTGTTTTTT
CASRQGRATNEKLFF
>TRBV28|-|-|TRBJ1-5
TGTGCCAGCAGTCCGAGTGGCGGATTGAGGCCCCAGCATTTT
CASSPSGGLRPQHF
>TRBV6-5|-|many|TRBJ2-6
TGTGCCAGCAGTTACGTTGCCGGGAGGGCCAACGTCCTGACTTTC
CASSYVAGRANVLTF
>TRBV5-4|TRBD1|-|TRBJ1-1
TGTGCCAGCAGCGGCGACAGGGCTACAATGAACACTGAAGCTTTCTTT
CASSGDRATMNTEAFF
>TRBV5-1|-|-|TRBJ2-7
TGCGCCAGCAAGGGGCAGTCCTACGAGCAGTACTTC
CASKGQSYEQYF
>TRBV28|TRBD1|-|TRBJ2-7
TGTGCCAGCAGATCTAGACAGGGGTGGTCCTACGAGCAGTACTTC
CASRSRQGWSYEQYF
>TRBV9|TRBD1|-|TRBJ1-2
TGTGCCAGCAGCGCCGAGTTGGGACAGGCGCTGACCGGCTACACCTTC
CASSAELGQALTGYTF
>TRBV2|TRBD1|-|TRBJ2-1
TGTGCCAGGACCAGGGGGCTCTCCTACAATGAGCAGTTCTTC
CARTRGLSYNEQFF
>TRBV28|TRBD2|-|TRBJ2-7
TGTGCCAGCAGTTTCTTTGATGGGCGGGAGATCTACGAGCAGTACTTC
CASSFFDGREIYEQYF
>TRBV29-1|-|-|TRBJ2-2
TGCAGCGCTCAGGGGCCTAACACCGGGGAGCTGTTTTTT
CSAQGPNTGELFF
>TRBV29-1|TRBD2|-|TRBJ2-3
TGCAGCGCTACTAGCGGGGCCACAGATACGCAGTATTTT
CSATSGATDTQYF
>TRBV6-6|TRBD1|-|TRBJ2-7
TGTGCCAGCAGTCCCTGGACAGGGGATAACGAGCAGTACTTC
CASSPWTGDNEQYF
>TRBV6-6|-|-|TRBJ1-1
TGTGCCAGCAGAACCGGAGATGGGGCTTTCTTT
CASRTGDGAFF
>TRBV6-5|TRBD1|-|TRBJ2-7
TGTGCCAGCAGTTACTCTAGGACAGGGACCTACGAGCAGTACTTC
CASSYSRTGTYEQYF
>TRBV7-6|-|many|TRBJ1-1
TGTGCCAGCAGCGTCAGCGGTCTGAACACTGAAGCTTTCTTT
CASSVSGLNTEAFF
>TRBV6-1|-|-|TRBJ1-2
TGTGCCAGCAGTATCGTGACGGACGCTCGGGACTACACCTTC
CASSIVTDARDYTF
>TRBV2|-|-|TRBJ1-5
TGTGCCAGCGAGGGCGGCAATCAGCCCCAGCATTTT
CASEGGNQPQHF
>TRBV5-1|TRBD2|-|TRBJ2-7
TGCGCCAGCAGCGTCCTAGCGGGGAGGAACGAGCAGTACTTC
CASSVLAGRNEQYF
>TRBV30|-|-|TRBJ1-1
TGTGCCTGGAGTGTAGGGGGGGTAGCTTTCTTT
CAWSVGGVAFF
>TRBV5-1|TRBD2|-|TRBJ2-1
TGCGCCAGCAACCCGACGGGAGGGCTCTACAATGAGCAGTTCTTC
CASNPTGGLYNEQFF
>TRBV5-1|-|-|TRBJ2-7
TGCGCCAGCAGTTATACGGAGGGCCGGGAGCAGTACTTC
CASSYTEGREQYF
>TRBV7-2|TRBD2|-|TRBJ2-1
TGTGCCAGCAGCTATTGGGGGAGGGACAATGAGCAGTTCTTC
CASSYWGRDNEQFF
>TRBV30|TRBD2|-|TRBJ2-1
TGTGCCTGGAGTGTACAGGTAGCGGGACCCGCTGGTGAGCAGTTCTTC
CAWSVQVAGPAGEQFF
>TRBV13|TRBD1|-|TRBJ2-7
TGTGCCAGCAGCTTAGGAGGACAGGCCGACTACGAGCAGTACTTC
CASSLGGQADYEQYF
>TRBV30|TRBD1|-|TRBJ1-1
TGTGCCTGGAGGTCCGAAGGGGGCGCGGCTTTCTTT
CAWRSEGGAAFF
>TRBV5-1|-|once|TRBJ1-1
TGCGCCAGCAGCCGGACAGAGGGGAACACTGAAGCTTTCTTT
CASSRTEGNTEAFF
>TRBV5-1|-|-|TRBJ1-1
TGCGCCAGCAGCTTAGGCTCGGGGAACACTGAAGCTTTCTTT
CASSLGSGNTEAFF
>TRBV10-3|-|-|TRBJ2-1
TGTGCCATCAGTGACTATGACAATGAGCAGTTCTTC
CAISDYDNEQFF
>TRBV7-2|TRBD2|once|TRBJ2-7
TGTGCCAGCAGCCCAAGGGCTAGCGGATACGAGCAGTACTTC
CASSPRASGYEQYF
>TRBV5-1|-|-|TRBJ2-3
TGCGCCAGCAGCTTGGACGGAGATACGCAGTATTTT
CASSLDGDTQYF
>TRBV11-2|TRBD1|-|TRBJ2-7
TGTGCCAGCAGCTTATTCGGGACAGGGGTTGGCGAGCAGTACTTC
CASSLFGTGVGEQYF
>TRBV28|-|few|TRBJ1-5
TGTGCCAGCAGTTCGTTGGGGGGACGAGGTCAGCCCCAGCATTTT
CASSSLGGRGQPQHF
>TRBV27|TRBD2|once|TRBJ2-1
TGTGCCAGCAGTTCTTTAGCGGGAGGGTCAGGAAATGAGCAGTTCTTC
CASSSLAGGSGNEQFF
>TRBV7-2|-|-|TRBJ2-6
TGTGCCAGCAGCTTAGACCTATCTGGGGCCAACGTCCTGACTTTC
CASSLDLSGANVLTF
>TRBV7-6|TRBD1|once|TRBJ1-2
TGTGCCAGCAGCCAAGTCTCGACAGGGGGCCCCTATGGCTACACCTTC
CASSQVSTGGPYGYTF
>TRBV6-6|TRBD2|once|TRBJ2-1
TGTGCCAGCAGCCAAGCCCCGGGACTAGCGGGAGACGAGCAGTTCTTC
CASSQAPGLAGDEQFF
>TRBV6-5|TRBD1|-|TRBJ1-5
TGTGCCAGCAGCCTCGGGACAGGGGGCCTGCCCCAGCATTTT
CASSLGTGGLPQHF
>TRBV7-9|TRBD1|once|TRBJ1-3
TGTGCCAGCAGCTTGCGTGGGGACAGCTCTGGAAACACCATATATTTT
CASSLRGDSSGNTIYF
>TRBV19|-|-|TRBJ1-1
TGTGCCAGTAGTGGGTGGGCCGAGAACACTGAAGCTTTCTTT
CASSGWAENTEAFF
>TRBV11-2|-|-|TRBJ1-5
TGTGCCAGCAGCCCACAGGAGAGCAATCAGCCCCAGCATTTT
CASSPQESNQPQHF
>TRBV20-1|-|-|TRBJ2-7
TGCAGTGCCCTAGCTAGCTACGAGCAGTACTTC
CSALASYEQYF
>TRBV6-1|TRBD1|-|TRBJ2-7
TGTGCCAGCAGTGAGCTTCCGGGACAGGCTCAATTC
CASSELPGQAQF